This TCR beta chain was obtained from a study of CD8+CD57+ T cells in acquired aplastic anemia. At the level of the study: DNA from sorted CD4+ and CD8+ cells averaged roughly 3.4 ug. Findings and caveats of the study: The CD8+ Simpson's diversity of patients and controls was not significantly different.

Investigators profiled TCR beta VDJ and CDR3 from genomic DNA template. MiXCR, applied by TCRdb to the reads, yields one record per CDR3 protein. The repertoire includes around 290,000 distinct CDR3 sequences, 45% to 65% of them detected once, and around 1.3% sits in the top ten. It was patients with CD8+CD57+ cell expansion by flow cytometry who were chosen for sequencing. The patients, all of them, had severe acquired aplastic anemia. Blood was sampled before the patients had received any therapy. Of note for this clonotype: As yet, its antigen is unknown.

The CDR3 covers 12 residues. V lost 7 bases and J lost 1, with 7 bases in between. Germline loops: CDR1 MGHDK, CDR2 SYGVNS. The specimen was sorted CD4+, CD8+, or CD8+CD57+ T cells (not recorded which) from PBMCs. V usage is TRBV25-1 and J usage is TRBJ1-2; maybe TRBD1 (5 bases). The clonotype originates from a human donor with aplastic anemia. For the CDR3, the DNA is TGTGCCAGCACAGGGATTAACTATGGCTACACCTTC. Translating it yields CASTGINYGYTF.